This T cell receptor beta chain was found in a study of blood T cells in healthy people across ages. A J-beta primer mix and a sample-barcoded 5' primer were used in a second PCR of roughly 6 to 11 cycles. TCRdb passed the 5' RACE reads through MiXCR, listing each CDR3 protein once. The table lists roughly 800,000 distinct CDR3 sequences, approximately 25% of them singletons, with just under 9.5% in the top ten. The V gene's germline CDR1 is DFQATT and CDR2 SNEGSKA (reference sequence). The ends were cut back, 6 bases at V and 12 bases at J, with 25 bases in the middle. The CDR3 loop spans 14 amino acids. These records were also assigned to another study, of T cells of mothers and their children.

The sequenced sample was blood. The clonotype was recovered from a boy between 10 and 17 years old in good health. V and J are TRBV20-1 and TRBJ2-3, with D unresolved. CDR3 nucleotide sequence: TGCAGTGCCCCCCCCCCGGACGGCGACGGCACTCAGTATTTT. Its translation: CSAPPPDGDGTQYF.